The clone carrying this TCR beta chain was seen more than once but under ten times. Antigen: not known. From germline, CDR1 is DFQATT and CDR2 SNEGSKA (reference sequence). V shed 0 bases, J shed 6 bases, and the junction held 6 bases outside the gene matches. The length of the CDR3 is 14 residues. These data originate in a study of post-analysis software for immune sequencing data. Whole-study results and caveats: A handful of TRBV segments were significantly more frequent in patients than in controls. TRBV5-6, TRBV5-1 and TRBV20-1 were among these segments.

Presence of unique molecular identifiers characterized the TCR beta cDNA libraries. TCRdb itself ran the PCR reads through MiXCR, one entry per CDR3 protein. The profile shows hundreds of thousands of distinct CDR3 sequences, over 35% of them singletons. This chain uses TRBV20-1 with TRBJ2-3; TRBD2 matches at 7 bases. This TCR derives from a girl aged 5 to 17 with multiple sclerosis. The source material was blood. The CDR3 DNA sequence: TGCAGTGCTAGAGATCTGGCGGGAGCGGATACGCAGTATTTT. This encodes CSARDLAGADTQYF.